This is a list of T cell receptor beta chains from one sample in a study of cytomegalovirus exposure and HLA in healthy donors. Generated by immunoSEQ multiplex PCR, the TCRdb table keeps only in-frame clones and is missing some. The sample comprises tens of thousands of clones, around 80% of which are singletons, and approximately 2.3% rests with the top ten. The specimen was PBMCs. The receptors derive from a man aged 35 to 55 in good health and CMV-seronegative. Each CDR3 is given with its conserved first and last residue. D genes are given only for firm matches.

V: TRBV21-1; D: -; CDR3: CASSFRGQGMNTEAFF
V: TRBV7-9; D: -; CDR3: CASSLTGVEQYF
V: TRBV29-1; D: -; CDR3: CSGRRFSGGEQYF
V: TRBV10-3; D: -; CDR3: CAILQGKDTEAFF
V: TRBV7-9; D: -; CDR3: CASSLAGSPPYDEQFF
V: TRBV5-4; D: -; CDR3: CASSKDGGISSGANVLTF
V: TRBV5-1; D: -; CDR3: CASSSSDKGEQYF
V: TRBV7-9; D: TRBD2; CDR3: CASSWRGGREYQETQYF
V: TRBV13; D: -; CDR3: CASSLGRGLITDTQYF
V: TRBV6-1; D: TRBD1; CDR3: CASSALTGAGRAFF
V: TRBV28; D: TRBD1; CDR3: CASSSIWTGVYEQYF
V: TRBV29-1; D: TRBD1; CDR3: CSVAPRGSPEAFF
V: TRBV27; D: TRBD2; CDR3: CASSYLGLAGGPSSYNEQFF
V: TRBV9; D: -; CDR3: CASSVGAQGNEKLFF
V: TRBV29-1; D: -; CDR3: CSASSGANVLTF
V: TRBV19; D: -; CDR3: CASRLQGSTEAFF
V: TRBV6-1; D: -; CDR3: CASSEGRYGYTF
V: TRBV27; D: -; CDR3: CASSLGTVNRYNSPLHF
V: TRBV2; D: -; CDR3: CASSEVSYEQYF
V: TRBV9; D: -; CDR3: CASSVVALAYNEQFF
V: TRBV6-5; D: -; CDR3: CASSFASGLSYEQYF
V: TRBV4-1; D: TRBD2; CDR3: CASSQGLAGPTDTQYF
V: TRBV19; D: TRBD2; CDR3: CASRTPLAGGFNEQFF
V: TRBV18; D: -; CDR3: CASSPQYMNTEAFF
V: TRBV4-2; D: -; CDR3: CASSPRGGGDLREQYF
V: TRBV6-4; D: TRBD2; CDR3: CASSAGTSRTGELFF
V: TRBV4-1; D: TRBD2; CDR3: CASSQDPSGGALETQYF
V: TRBV5-1; D: -; CDR3: CASSPGSGSYYEQYF
V: TRBV18; D: -; CDR3: CASSPLDGSSGANVLTF
V: TRBV15; D: TRBD1; CDR3: CATSKTGTGDTEAFF
V: TRBV7-3; D: TRBD1; CDR3: CASSRGTEETQYF
V: TRBV6-4; D: TRBD1; CDR3: CASRGQGGGANVLTF
V: TRBV30; D: TRBD2; CDR3: CAWGPALAGGTNEQFF
V: TRBV28; D: TRBD1; CDR3: CASSLSRGRGEAFF
V: TRBV9; D: TRBD2; CDR3: CASSVIAGGGVEQFF
V: TRBV5-5; D: TRBD2; CDR3: CASSVYWRETIGELFF
V: TRBV9; D: -; CDR3: CASSVDNYSGNTIYF
V: TRBV5-8; D: -; CDR3: CASSLWALNNEQFF
V: TRBV29-1; D: -; CDR3: CSLSRNEQFF
V: TRBV13; D: TRBD1; CDR3: CASSLWTGGNTIYF
V: TRBV11-2; D: -; CDR3: CASSLLGGANYGYTF
V: TRBV9; D: -; CDR3: CASSVVSGAEQYF
V: TRBV5-6; D: TRBD1; CDR3: CAGGRLGQANTEAFF
V: TRBV4-1; D: TRBD2; CDR3: CASASVRAGGVNEQFF
V: TRBV29-1; D: -; CDR3: CSAGGGGTYNEQFF
V: TRBV2; D: -; CDR3: CASSAQSLEAFF
V: TRBV5-1; D: TRBD1; CDR3: CASTPQGTGHGYTF
V: TRBV10-3; D: TRBD1; CDR3: CAISRDREFAEAFF
V: TRBV29-1; D: -; CDR3: CSIGQGHEQYF
V: TRBV6-6; D: -; CDR3: CASTLTAIGYEQYF
V: TRBV2; D: -; CDR3: CASSEKWGVYNEQFF
V: TRBV6-5; D: TRBD1; CDR3: CARPQGATEAFF
V: TRBV19; D: -; CDR3: CASSIVSGRTGELFF
V: TRBV30; D: -; CDR3: CAWSLADRNNEQFF